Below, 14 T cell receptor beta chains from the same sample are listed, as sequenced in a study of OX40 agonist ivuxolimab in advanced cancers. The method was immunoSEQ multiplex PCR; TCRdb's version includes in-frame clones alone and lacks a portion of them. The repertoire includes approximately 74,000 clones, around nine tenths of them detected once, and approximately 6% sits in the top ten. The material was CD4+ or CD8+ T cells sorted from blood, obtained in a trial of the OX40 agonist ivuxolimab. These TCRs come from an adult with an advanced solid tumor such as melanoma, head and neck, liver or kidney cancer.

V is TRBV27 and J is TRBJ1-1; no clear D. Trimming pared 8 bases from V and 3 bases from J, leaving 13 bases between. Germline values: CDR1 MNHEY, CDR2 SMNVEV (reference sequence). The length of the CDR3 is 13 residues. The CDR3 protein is CASWLAEDTEAFF. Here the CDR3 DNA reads TGTGCCAGCTGGTTGGCTGAGGACACTGAAGCTTTCTTT.

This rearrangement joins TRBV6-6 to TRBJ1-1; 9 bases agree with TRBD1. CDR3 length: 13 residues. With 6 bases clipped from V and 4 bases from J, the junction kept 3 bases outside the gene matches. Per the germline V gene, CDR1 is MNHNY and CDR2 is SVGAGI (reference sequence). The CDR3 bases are TGTGCCAGCAGGGGGACAGGGCCCACTGAAGCTTTCTTT. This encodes CASRGTGPTEAFF.

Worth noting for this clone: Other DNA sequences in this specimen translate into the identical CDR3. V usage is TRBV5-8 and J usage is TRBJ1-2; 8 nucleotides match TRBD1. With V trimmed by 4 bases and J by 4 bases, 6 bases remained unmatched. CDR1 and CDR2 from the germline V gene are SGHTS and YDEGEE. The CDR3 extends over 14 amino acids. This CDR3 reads CASSPGQGSYGYTF. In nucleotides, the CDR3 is TGTGCCAGCAGCCCCGGACAGGGTTCCTATGGCTACACCTTC.

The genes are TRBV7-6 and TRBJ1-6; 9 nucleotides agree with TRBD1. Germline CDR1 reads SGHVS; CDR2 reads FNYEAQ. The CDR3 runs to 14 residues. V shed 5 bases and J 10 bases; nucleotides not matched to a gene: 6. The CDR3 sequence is CASSTQGAGSPLHF. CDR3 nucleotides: TGTGCCAGCAGCACACAGGGGGCTGGGTCACCCCTCCACTTT.

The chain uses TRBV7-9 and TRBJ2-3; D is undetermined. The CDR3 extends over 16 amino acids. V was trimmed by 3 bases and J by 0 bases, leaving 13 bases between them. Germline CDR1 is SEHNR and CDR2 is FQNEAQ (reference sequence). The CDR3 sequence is CASSLLYSRSTDTQYF. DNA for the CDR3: TGTGCCAGCAGCTTGTTGTACTCTCGTAGCACAGATACGCAGTATTTT.

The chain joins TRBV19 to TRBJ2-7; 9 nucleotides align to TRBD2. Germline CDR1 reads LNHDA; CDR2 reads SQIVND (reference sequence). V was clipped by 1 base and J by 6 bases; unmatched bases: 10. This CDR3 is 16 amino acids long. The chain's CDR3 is CASSIGGGRAVFEQYF. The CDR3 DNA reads TGTGCCAGTAGTATAGGAGGCGGGAGGGCCGTTTTCGAGCAGTACTTC.

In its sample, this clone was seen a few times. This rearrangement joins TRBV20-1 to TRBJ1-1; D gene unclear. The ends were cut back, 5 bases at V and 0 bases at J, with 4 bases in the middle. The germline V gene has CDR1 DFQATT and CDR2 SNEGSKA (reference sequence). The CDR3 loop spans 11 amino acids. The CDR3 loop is CSAPVNTEAFF. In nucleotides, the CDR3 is TGCAGTGCTCCAGTGAACACTGAAGCTTTCTTT.

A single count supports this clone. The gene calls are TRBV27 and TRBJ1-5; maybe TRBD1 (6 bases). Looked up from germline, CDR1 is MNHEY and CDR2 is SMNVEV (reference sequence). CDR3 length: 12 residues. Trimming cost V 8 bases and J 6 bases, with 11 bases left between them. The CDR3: CASGVGAQPQHF. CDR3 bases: TGTGCCAGCGGAGTGGGGGCTCAGCCCCAGCATTTT.

CDR3 coding DNA: TGTGCCAGCAGTTTAGCGGGACCAAGCACAGATACGCAGTATTTT. Protein: CASSLAGPSTDTQYF. The rearrangement links TRBV6-5 to TRBJ2-3, with 8 bases lining up with TRBD2. Germline values: CDR1 MNHEY, CDR2 SVGAGI. This CDR3 is 15 amino acids long. V gave up 4 bases and J gave up 0 bases; unmatched junction bases: 3.

The CDR3 here is CAWSENGERGGYTDNEQFF. CDR3 coding DNA: TGTGCCTGGAGTGAGAACGGGGAGAGGGGAGGTTATACGGACAATGAGCAGTTCTTC. The V gene is TRBV30, the J gene TRBJ2-1; D may be TRBD2 (6 bases). CDR1 is GTSNPN, CDR2 SVGIG, per germline (reference sequence). The CDR3 totals 19 residues. V was shortened by 1 base and J by 5 bases, with 27 bases between the two germline ends.

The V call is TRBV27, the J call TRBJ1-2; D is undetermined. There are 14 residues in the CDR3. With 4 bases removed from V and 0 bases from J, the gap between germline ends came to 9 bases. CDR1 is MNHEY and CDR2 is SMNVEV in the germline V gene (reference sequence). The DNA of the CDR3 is TGTGCCAGCAGTTCTACAAGAGCTAACTATGGCTACACCTTC. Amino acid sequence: CASSSTRANYGYTF.

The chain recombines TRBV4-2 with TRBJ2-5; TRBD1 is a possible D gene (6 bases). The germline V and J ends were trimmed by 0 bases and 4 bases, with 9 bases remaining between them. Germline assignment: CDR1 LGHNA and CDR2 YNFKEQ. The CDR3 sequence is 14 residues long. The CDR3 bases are TGTGCCAGCAGCCAAGAAGCAGGGGCAGAGACCCAGTACTTC. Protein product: CASSQEAGAETQYF.

In nucleotides, the CDR3 is TGCAGCGTTACGGGGGAAGAAGAATCAAGTGAAAAACTGTTTTTT. This encodes CSVTGEEESSEKLFF. The chain recombines TRBV29-1 with TRBJ1-4, with D perhaps matching TRBD1 (5 bases). The length of the CDR3 is 15 residues. CDR1 and CDR2 from the germline V gene are SQVTM and ANQGSEA. The V end lost 5 bases, the J end lost 7 bases, and 20 bases lay between the germline ends.

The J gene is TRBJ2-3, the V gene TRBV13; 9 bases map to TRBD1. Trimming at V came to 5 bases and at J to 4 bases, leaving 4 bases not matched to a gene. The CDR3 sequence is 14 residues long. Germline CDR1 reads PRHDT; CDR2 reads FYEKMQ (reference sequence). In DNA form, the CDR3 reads TGTGCCAGCAGCACCGGGACAGGGCCAGATACGCAGTATTTT. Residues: CASSTGTGPDTQYF.